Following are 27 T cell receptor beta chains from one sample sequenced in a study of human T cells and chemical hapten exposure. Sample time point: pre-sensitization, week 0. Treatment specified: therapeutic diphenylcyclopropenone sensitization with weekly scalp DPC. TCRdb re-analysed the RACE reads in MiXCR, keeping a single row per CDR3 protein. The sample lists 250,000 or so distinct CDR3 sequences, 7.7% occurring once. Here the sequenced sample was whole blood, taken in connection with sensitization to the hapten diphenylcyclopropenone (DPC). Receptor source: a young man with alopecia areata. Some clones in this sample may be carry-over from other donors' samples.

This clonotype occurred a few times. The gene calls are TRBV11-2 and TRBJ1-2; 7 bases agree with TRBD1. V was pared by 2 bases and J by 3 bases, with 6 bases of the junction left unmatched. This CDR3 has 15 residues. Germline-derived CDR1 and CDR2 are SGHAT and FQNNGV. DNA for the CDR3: TGTGCCAGCAGCTTACAAGTCGGGACAGACTATGGCTACACCTTC. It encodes CASSLQVGTDYGYTF.

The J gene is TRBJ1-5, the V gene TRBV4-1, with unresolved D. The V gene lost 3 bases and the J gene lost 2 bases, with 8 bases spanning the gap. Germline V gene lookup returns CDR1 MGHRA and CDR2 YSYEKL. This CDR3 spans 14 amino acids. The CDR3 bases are TGCGCCAGCAGCCAGGCCTGGGGCAATCAGCCCCAGCATTTT. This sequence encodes CASSQAWGNQPQHF.

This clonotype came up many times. CDR3 DNA: TGTGCCAGCAGCCCGGGACTAGCGGGGGTCAATGAGCAGTTCTTC. Amino acids: CASSPGLAGVNEQFF. The rearrangement joins TRBV7-2 to TRBJ2-1; 14 bases agree with TRBD2. With 5 bases clipped from V and 6 bases from J, the junction kept 3 bases outside the gene matches. The CDR3 sequence is 15 residues long. Germline values: CDR1 SGHTA, CDR2 FQGNSA.

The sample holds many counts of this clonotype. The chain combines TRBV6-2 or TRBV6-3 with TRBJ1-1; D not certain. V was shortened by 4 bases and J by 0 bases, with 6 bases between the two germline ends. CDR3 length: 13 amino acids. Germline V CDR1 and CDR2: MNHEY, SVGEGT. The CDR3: CASSLQMNTEAFF. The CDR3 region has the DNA TGTGCCAGCAGTTTACAAATGAACACTGAAGCTTTCTTT.

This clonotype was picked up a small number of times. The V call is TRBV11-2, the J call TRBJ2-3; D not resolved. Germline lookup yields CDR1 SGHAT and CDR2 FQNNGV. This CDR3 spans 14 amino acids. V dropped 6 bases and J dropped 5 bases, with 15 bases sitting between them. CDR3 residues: CASSLKLLRDTQYF. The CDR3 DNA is TGTGCCAGCAGTTTAAAGTTGCTCCGAGATACGCAGTATTTT.

CDR3 nucleotide sequence: TGTGCCAGCAGTCGGAGGACTAGTACGCAGTATTTT. Protein product: CASSRRTSTQYF. The genes are TRBV3-1 and TRBJ2-3; TRBD2 matches 7 bases. This CDR3 is built from 12 residues. V was pared by 6 bases and J by 8 bases, with 5 bases of the junction left unmatched. Germline V gene data show CDR1 as LGHDT and CDR2 as YNNKEL (reference sequence).

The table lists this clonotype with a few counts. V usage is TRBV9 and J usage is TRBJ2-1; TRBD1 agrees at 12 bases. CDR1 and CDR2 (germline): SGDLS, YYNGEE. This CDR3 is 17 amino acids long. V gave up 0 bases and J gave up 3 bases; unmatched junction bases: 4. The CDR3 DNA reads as TGTGCCAGCAGCGTAGCAGGGGACAGGGGGCTCTACAATGAGCAGTTCTTC. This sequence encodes CASSVAGDRGLYNEQFF.

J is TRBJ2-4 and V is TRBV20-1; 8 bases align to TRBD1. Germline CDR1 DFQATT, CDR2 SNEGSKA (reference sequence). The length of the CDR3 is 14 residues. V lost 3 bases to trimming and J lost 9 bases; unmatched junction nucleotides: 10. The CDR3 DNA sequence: TGCAGTGCTAGGGGGGACAGGAGTGTGGGCATTCAGTACTTC. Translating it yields CSARGDRSVGIQYF.

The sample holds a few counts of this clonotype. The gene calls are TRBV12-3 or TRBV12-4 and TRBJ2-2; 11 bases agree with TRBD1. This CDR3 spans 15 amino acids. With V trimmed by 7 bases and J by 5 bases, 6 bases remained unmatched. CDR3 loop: CASKIGTGGTGELFF. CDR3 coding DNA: TGTGCCAGCAAGATCGGGACAGGGGGAACCGGGGAGCTGTTTTTT.

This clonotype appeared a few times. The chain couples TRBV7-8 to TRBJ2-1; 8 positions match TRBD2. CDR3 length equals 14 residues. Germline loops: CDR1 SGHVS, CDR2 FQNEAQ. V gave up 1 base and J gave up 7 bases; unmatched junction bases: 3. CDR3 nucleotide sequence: TGTGCCAGCAGCTTAGGACTAGCGCGGAATGAGCAGTTCTTC. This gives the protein CASSLGLARNEQFF.

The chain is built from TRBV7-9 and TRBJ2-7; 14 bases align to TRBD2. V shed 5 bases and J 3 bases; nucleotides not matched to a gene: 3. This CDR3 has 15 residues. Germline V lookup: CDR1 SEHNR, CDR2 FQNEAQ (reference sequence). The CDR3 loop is CASSRGTSGGYEQYF. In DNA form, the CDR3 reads TGTGCCAGCAGCCGCGGGACTAGCGGGGGCTACGAGCAGTACTTC.

The CDR3 loop is CASSVSPGLAETQYF. CDR3 sequence (DNA): TGTGCCAGCAGCGTATCACCGGGACTAGCAGAGACCCAGTACTTC. The V call is TRBV9, the J call TRBJ2-5; 9 bases align to TRBD2. Germline V gene data show CDR1 as SGDLS and CDR2 as YYNGEE. J gave up 4 bases and V 1 base, and 5 bases lay outside the gene matches. The CDR3 is made up of 15 amino acids.

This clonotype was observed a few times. The CDR3 DNA reads TGTGCCAGCACCTCCTCCGCTGGCCGGGGCTATCAGCCCCAGCATTTT. Residues: CASTSSAGRGYQPQHF. This chain connects TRBV2 to TRBJ1-5, with D perhaps TRBD1 (5 bases). CDR1 and CDR2 (germline): SNHLY, FYNNEI. The CDR3 loop spans 16 amino acids. The V and J ends lost 7 bases and 5 bases respectively, with 21 bases between them.

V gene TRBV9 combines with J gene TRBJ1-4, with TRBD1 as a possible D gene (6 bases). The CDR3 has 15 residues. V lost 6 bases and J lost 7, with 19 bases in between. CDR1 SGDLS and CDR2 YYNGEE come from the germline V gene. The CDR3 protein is CASTQIRGSSEKLFF. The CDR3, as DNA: TGTGCCAGCACCCAGATCAGGGGCAGTAGTGAAAAACTGTTTTTT.

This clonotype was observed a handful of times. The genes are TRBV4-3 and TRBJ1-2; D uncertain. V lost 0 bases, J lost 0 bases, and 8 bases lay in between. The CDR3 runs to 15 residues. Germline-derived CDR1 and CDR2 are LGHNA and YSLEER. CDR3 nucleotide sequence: TGCGCCAGCAGCCAAGACGGGGTTTCTAACTATGGCTACACCTTC. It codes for CASSQDGVSNYGYTF.

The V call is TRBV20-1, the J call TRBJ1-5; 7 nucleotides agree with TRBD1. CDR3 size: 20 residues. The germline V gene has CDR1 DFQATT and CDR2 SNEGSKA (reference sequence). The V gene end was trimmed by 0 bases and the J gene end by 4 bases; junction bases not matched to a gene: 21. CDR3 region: CSARDKSSPRGLRSNQPQHF. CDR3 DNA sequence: TGCAGTGCTAGAGATAAGTCCAGCCCCAGGGGGTTGAGGTCTAATCAGCCCCAGCATTTT.

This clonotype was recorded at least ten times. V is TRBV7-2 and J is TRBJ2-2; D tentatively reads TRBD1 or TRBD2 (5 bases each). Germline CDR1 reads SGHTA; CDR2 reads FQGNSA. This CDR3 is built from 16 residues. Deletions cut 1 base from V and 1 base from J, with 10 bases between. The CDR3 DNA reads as TGTGCCAGCAGCTTAGTTGGGGGTGAGAACACCGGGGAGCTGTTTTTT. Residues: CASSLVGGENTGELFF.

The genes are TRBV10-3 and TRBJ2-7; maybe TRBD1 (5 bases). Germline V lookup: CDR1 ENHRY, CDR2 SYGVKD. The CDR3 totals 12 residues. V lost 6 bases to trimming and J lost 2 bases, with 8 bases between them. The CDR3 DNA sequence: TGTGCCATCAGGACAGAAACCTACGAGCAGTACTTC. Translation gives CAIRTETYEQYF.

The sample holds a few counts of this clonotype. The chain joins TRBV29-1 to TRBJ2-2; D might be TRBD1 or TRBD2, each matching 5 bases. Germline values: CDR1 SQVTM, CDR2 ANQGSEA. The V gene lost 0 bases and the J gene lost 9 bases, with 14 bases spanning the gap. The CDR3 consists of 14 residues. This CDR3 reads CSVEDPGRHRELFF. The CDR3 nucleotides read TGCAGCGTTGAAGATCCGGGACGGCACCGGGAGCTGTTTTTT.

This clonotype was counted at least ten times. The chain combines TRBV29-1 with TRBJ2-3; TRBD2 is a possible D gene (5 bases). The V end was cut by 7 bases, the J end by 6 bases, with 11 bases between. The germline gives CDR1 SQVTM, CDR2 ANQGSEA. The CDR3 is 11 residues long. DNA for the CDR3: TGCAGCGGAGGACTTACGGATACGCAGTATTTT. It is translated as CSGGLTDTQYF.

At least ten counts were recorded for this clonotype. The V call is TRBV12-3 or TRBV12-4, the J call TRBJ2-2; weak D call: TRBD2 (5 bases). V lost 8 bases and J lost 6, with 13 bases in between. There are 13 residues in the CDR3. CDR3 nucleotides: TGTGCCAGCTCCCGGGGAGTACCCGGGGAGCTGTTTTTT. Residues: CASSRGVPGELFF.

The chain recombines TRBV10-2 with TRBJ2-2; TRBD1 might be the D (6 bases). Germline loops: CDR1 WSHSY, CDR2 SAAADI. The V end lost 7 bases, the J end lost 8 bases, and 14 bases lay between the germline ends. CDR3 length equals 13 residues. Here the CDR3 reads CASNLRGIGELFF. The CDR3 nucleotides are TGCGCCAGCAATCTCAGGGGAATAGGGGAGCTGTTTTTT.

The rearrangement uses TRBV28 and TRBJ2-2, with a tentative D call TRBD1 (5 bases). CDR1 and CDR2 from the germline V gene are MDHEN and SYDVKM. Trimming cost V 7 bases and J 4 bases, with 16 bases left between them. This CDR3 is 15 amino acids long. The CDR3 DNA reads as TGTGCCAGCAAATCTTTTAGGGGTGGCACCGGGGAGCTGTTTTTT. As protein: CASKSFRGGTGELFF.

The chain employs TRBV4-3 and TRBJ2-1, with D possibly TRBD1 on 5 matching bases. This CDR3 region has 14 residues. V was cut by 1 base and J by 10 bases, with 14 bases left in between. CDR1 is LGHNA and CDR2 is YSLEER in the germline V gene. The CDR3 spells CASSQGGVRGEQFF. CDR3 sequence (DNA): TGCGCCAGCAGCCAAGGGGGCGTAAGAGGAGAGCAGTTCTTC.

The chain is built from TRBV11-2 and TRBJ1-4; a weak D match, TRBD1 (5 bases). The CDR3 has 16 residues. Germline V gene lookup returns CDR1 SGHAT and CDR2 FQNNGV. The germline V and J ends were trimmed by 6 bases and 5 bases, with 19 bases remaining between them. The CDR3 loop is CASRPQGAGLNEKLFF. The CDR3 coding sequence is TGTGCCAGCAGACCCCAAGGGGCAGGCCTAAATGAAAAACTGTTTTTT.

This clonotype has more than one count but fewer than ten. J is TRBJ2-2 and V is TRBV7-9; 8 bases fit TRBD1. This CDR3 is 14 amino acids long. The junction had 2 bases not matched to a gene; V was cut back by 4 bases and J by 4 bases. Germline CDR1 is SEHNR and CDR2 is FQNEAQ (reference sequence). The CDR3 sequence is CASSSTGGTGELFF. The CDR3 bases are TGTGCCAGCAGCTCCACAGGGGGCACCGGGGAGCTGTTTTTT.

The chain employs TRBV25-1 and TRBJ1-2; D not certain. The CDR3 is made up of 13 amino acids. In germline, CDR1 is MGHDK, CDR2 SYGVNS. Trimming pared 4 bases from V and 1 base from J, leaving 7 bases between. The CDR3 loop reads CASSVKVNYGYTF. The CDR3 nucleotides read TGTGCCAGCAGTGTTAAGGTTAACTATGGCTACACCTTC.